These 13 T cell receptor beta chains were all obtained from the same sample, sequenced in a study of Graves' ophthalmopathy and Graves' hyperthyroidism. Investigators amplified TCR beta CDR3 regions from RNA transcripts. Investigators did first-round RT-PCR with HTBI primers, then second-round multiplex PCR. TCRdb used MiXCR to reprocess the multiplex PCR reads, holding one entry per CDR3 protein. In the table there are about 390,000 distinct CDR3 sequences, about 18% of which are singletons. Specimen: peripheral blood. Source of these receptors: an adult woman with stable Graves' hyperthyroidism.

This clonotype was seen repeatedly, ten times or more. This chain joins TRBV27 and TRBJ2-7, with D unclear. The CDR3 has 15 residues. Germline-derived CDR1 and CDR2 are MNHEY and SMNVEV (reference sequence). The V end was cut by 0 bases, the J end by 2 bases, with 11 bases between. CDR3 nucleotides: TGTGCCAGCAGTTTATCCCCGGACGGAACCTACGAGCAGTACTTC. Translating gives CASSLSPDGTYEQYF.

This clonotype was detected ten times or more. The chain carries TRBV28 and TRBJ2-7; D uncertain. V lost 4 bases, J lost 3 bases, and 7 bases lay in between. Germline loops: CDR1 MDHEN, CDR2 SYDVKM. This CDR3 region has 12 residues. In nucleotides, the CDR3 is TGTGCCAGCAGTTCCCGGATCTACGAGCAGTACTTC. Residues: CASSSRIYEQYF.

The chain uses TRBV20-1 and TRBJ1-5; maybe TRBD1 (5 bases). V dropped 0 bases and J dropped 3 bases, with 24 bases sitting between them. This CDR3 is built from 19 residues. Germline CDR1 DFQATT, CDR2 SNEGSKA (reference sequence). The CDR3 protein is CSARDGAGSSPRVNQPQHF. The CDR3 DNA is TGCAGTGCTAGAGATGGGGCAGGGAGCTCACCCCGGGTCAATCAGCCCCAGCATTTT.

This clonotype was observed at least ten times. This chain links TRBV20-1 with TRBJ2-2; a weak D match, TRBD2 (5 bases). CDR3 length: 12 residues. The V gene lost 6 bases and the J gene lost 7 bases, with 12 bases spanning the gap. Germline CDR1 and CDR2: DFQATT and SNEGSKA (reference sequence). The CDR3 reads CSARGVLGELFF. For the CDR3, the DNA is TGCAGTGCACGGGGTGTACTCGGGGAGCTGTTTTTT.

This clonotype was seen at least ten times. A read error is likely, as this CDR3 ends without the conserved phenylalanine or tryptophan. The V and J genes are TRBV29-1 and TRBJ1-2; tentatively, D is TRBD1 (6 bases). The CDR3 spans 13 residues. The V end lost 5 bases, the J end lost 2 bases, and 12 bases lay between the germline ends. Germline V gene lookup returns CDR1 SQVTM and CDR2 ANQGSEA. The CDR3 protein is CSVTGWANYGYTL. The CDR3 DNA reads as TGCAGCGTTACAGGGTGGGCGAACTATGGCTACACCCTC.

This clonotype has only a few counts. The CDR3 DNA follows: TGCAGCGTTGATGACCGCTACACCTTC. It codes for CSVDDRYTF. This sequence joins TRBV29-1 and TRBJ1-2; unclear D gene. Germline assignment: CDR1 SQVTM and CDR2 ANQGSEA. The CDR3 has 9 amino acids. V lost 3 bases, J lost 9 bases, and 5 bases lay in between.

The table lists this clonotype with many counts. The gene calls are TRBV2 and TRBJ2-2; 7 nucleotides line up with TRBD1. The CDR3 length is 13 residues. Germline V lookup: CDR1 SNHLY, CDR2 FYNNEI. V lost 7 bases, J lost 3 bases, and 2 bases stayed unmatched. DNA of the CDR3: TGTGCCAGCACGACAGGGTACACCGGGGAGCTGTTTTTT. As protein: CASTTGYTGELFF.

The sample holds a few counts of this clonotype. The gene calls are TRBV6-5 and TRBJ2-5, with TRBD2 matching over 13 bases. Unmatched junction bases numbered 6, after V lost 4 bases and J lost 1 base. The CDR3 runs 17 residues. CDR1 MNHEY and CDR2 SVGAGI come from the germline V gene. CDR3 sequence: CASSLSGTSGIQETQYF. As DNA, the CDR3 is TGTGCCAGCAGTTTATCCGGGACTAGCGGGATCCAAGAGACCCAGTACTTC.

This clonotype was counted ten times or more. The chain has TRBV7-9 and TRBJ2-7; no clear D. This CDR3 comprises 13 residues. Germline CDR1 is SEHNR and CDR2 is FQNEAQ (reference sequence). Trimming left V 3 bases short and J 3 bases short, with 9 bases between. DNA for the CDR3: TGTGCCAGCAGCTTCCAAGATTTCTACGAGCAGTACTTC. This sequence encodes CASSFQDFYEQYF.

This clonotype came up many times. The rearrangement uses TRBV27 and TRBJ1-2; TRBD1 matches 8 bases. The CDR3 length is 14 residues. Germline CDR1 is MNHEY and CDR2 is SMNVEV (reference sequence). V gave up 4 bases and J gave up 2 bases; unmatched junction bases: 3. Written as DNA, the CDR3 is TGTGCCAGCAGTTCGCGGGACAGGAACTATGGCTACACCTTC. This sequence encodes CASSSRDRNYGYTF.

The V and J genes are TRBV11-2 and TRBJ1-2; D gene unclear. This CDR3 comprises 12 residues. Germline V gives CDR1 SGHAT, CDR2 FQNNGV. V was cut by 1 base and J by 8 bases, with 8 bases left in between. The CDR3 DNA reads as TGTGCCAGCAGCTTAGGTTTTGACGGCTACACCTTC. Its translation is CASSLGFDGYTF.

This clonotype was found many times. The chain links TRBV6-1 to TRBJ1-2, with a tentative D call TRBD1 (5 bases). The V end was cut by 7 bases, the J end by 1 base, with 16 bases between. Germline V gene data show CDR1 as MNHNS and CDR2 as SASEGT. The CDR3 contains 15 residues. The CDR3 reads CASTQYSGGNYGYTF. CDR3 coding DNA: TGTGCCAGCACCCAATACTCGGGGGGTAACTATGGCTACACCTTC.

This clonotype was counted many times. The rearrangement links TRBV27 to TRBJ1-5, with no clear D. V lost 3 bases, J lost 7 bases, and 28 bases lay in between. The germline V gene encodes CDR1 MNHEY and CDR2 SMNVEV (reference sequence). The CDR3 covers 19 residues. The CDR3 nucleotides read TGTGCCAGCAGTTTCCTTACGAAAGCACCTAATCCGGGCCGCCAGCCCCAGCATTTT. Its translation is CASSFLTKAPNPGRQPQHF.